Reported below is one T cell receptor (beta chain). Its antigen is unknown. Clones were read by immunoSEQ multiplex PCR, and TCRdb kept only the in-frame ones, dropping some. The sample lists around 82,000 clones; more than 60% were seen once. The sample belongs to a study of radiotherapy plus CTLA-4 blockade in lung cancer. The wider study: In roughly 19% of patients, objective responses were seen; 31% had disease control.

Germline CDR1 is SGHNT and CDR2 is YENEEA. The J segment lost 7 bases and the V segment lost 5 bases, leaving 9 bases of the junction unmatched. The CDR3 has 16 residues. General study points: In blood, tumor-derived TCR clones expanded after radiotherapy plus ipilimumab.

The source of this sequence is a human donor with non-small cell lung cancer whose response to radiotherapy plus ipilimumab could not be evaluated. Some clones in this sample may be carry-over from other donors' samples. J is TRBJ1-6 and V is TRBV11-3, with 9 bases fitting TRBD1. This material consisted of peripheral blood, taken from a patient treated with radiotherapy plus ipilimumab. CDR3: CASSVTGGSGNSPLHF. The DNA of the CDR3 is TGTGCCAGCAGCGTAACAGGGGGCTCGGGGAATTCACCCCTCCACTTT.